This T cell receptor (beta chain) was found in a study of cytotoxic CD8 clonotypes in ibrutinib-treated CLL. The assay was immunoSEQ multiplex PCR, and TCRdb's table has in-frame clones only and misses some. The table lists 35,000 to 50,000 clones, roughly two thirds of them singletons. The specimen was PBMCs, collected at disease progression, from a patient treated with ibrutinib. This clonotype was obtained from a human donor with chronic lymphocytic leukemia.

Here the CDR3 reads CASSRNTVAKNIQYF. The DNA of the CDR3 is TGTGCCAGCAGTAGAAACACAGTAGCCAAAAACATTCAGTACTTC. The chain links TRBV27 to TRBJ2-4, with D unresolved. V was shortened by 5 bases and J by 0 bases, with 11 bases between the two germline ends. The CDR3 runs to 15 residues. Germline CDR1 MNHEY, CDR2 SMNVEV (reference sequence).